A selection of T cell receptor beta chains follows, all from one sample in a study of blood T cells in healthy people across ages. TCRdb ran MiXCR on the 5' RACE reads and lists one entry per CDR3 protein. Here the sample spans 700,000 to 900,000 distinct CDR3 sequences, around a quarter being singletons. These data were likewise used in another study, on T cells of mothers and their children.

The sequenced sample was blood. These receptors came from a boy younger than 18 in good health. Each CDR3 is given without its conserved first and last residue. For some rows the clone size is stated as once, few or many, or as a class when expanded; others skip it.

V gene: TRBV28; clone size: .; J gene: TRBJ2-1; CDR3 protein: ASNRQGPYNEQF
V gene: TRBV12-3/TRBV12-4; clone size: .; J gene: TRBJ2-2; CDR3 protein: ASSPHSGGAGELF
V gene: TRBV20-1; clone size: .; J gene: TRBJ2-1; CDR3 protein: SASTLAGGQNSF
V gene: TRBV5-1; clone size: .; J gene: TRBJ2-3; CDR3 protein: ASSLGQEENTQY
V gene: TRBV2; clone size: few; J gene: TRBJ2-7; CDR3 protein: ASIQGTGSYEQY
V gene: TRBV6-1; clone size: .; J gene: TRBJ2-1; CDR3 protein: ASSERSNNEQF
V gene: TRBV6-5; clone size: .; J gene: TRBJ2-7; CDR3 protein: ASSYSRAGGSYEQY
V gene: TRBV29-1; clone size: few; J gene: TRBJ2-3; CDR3 protein: SVAGDTQY
V gene: TRBV7-3; clone size: .; J gene: TRBJ2-3; CDR3 protein: ASSLGSGEDTQY
V gene: TRBV12-5; clone size: .; J gene: TRBJ1-4; CDR3 protein: ASGPVGGLEKLF
V gene: TRBV20-1; clone size: few; J gene: TRBJ2-3; CDR3 protein: SASPSGRDTQY
V gene: TRBV29-1; clone size: .; J gene: .; CDR3 protein: SVNRDGYNEQF
V gene: TRBV7-3; clone size: .; J gene: TRBJ2-3; CDR3 protein: ASSAGTGYSTDTQY
V gene: TRBV29-1; clone size: few; J gene: TRBJ1-2; CDR3 protein: SVRGDYGHT
V gene: TRBV5-1; clone size: .; J gene: TRBJ1-2; CDR3 protein: ASSSEDSRRGYT
V gene: TRBV6-4; clone size: .; J gene: TRBJ2-1; CDR3 protein: ASSERGVGEQF
V gene: TRBV12-3/TRBV12-4; clone size: few; J gene: TRBJ2-7; CDR3 protein: ASAGQGSNEQY
V gene: TRBV6-4; clone size: .; J gene: TRBJ2-5; CDR3 protein: ASSGDQGETQY
V gene: TRBV4-2; clone size: few; J gene: TRBJ2-2; CDR3 protein: ASSQVDPGLAGGTGELF
V gene: TRBV27; clone size: .; J gene: TRBJ1-6; CDR3 protein: ASSLGVSPLR
V gene: TRBV2; clone size: .; J gene: TRBJ1-5; CDR3 protein: ASKTGDGNQPQH
V gene: TRBV7-2; clone size: .; J gene: TRBJ2-7; CDR3 protein: ASSFGSATYEQY
V gene: TRBV29-1; clone size: .; J gene: TRBJ1-6; CDR3 protein: SVGVRTDSPLH
V gene: TRBV3-1; clone size: few; J gene: TRBJ2-3; CDR3 protein: ASSQAHQSTDTQY
V gene: TRBV6-5; clone size: .; J gene: TRBJ2-1; CDR3 protein: ASSLQGLPYNEQF
V gene: TRBV20-1; clone size: few; J gene: TRBJ2-7; CDR3 protein: SARRGGGPYEQY
V gene: TRBV5-1; clone size: few; J gene: TRBJ2-1; CDR3 protein: ASSLELIAGTDNEQF
V gene: TRBV3-1; clone size: .; J gene: TRBJ2-5; CDR3 protein: ASSQERKETQY
V gene: TRBV7-9; clone size: few; J gene: TRBJ2-5; CDR3 protein: ASSATGTAYQETQY
V gene: TRBV4-1; clone size: .; J gene: TRBJ2-3; CDR3 protein: ASSRKVDSTDTQY
V gene: TRBV29-1; clone size: few; J gene: TRBJ1-2; CDR3 protein: SAGGQGLANYGYT
V gene: TRBV27; clone size: .; J gene: TRBJ2-5; CDR3 protein: ASSPGWGGGRGETQY
V gene: TRBV5-1; clone size: .; J gene: TRBJ2-1; CDR3 protein: ASSLPGTGVYNEQF
V gene: TRBV28; clone size: .; J gene: TRBJ2-5; CDR3 protein: GSGRGLQETQY
V gene: TRBV9; clone size: .; J gene: .; CDR3 protein: ASSVGLAEQYEQY
V gene: TRBV6-6; clone size: few; J gene: TRBJ2-2; CDR3 protein: ASSRAGAGELF
V gene: TRBV29-1; clone size: .; J gene: TRBJ2-5; CDR3 protein: SVEEAGQETQY
V gene: TRBV4-1; clone size: few; J gene: TRBJ2-7; CDR3 protein: ASSQSGLTAYEQY
V gene: TRBV7-9; clone size: .; J gene: TRBJ2-5; CDR3 protein: TSSSLAGETRY
V gene: TRBV28; clone size: .; J gene: .; CDR3 protein: ASSFGTGHYEQY
V gene: TRBV2; clone size: .; J gene: TRBJ2-7; CDR3 protein: ASREGQGVWYEQY
V gene: TRBV5-1; clone size: .; J gene: TRBJ1-1; CDR3 protein: ASSLGTVGTEAF
V gene: TRBV15; clone size: few; J gene: TRBJ2-2; CDR3 protein: ATSRDRGGENTGELF
V gene: TRBV25-1; clone size: few; J gene: TRBJ1-2; CDR3 protein: ASSETVNYGYT
V gene: TRBV7-3; clone size: few; J gene: TRBJ2-1; CDR3 protein: ASSPERWAYNEQF
V gene: TRBV4-2; clone size: .; J gene: TRBJ2-5; CDR3 protein: ASSQGFKGTQY
V gene: TRBV12-5; clone size: .; J gene: TRBJ2-7; CDR3 protein: ASGLPWPAEQY
V gene: TRBV10-3; clone size: .; J gene: TRBJ2-7; CDR3 protein: AISDMETSYEQY
V gene: TRBV5-1; clone size: .; J gene: TRBJ2-5; CDR3 protein: ASSLDGSRRSGETQY
V gene: TRBV29-1; clone size: .; J gene: TRBJ1-2; CDR3 protein: SVEEGESRGYT
V gene: TRBV10-1; clone size: few; J gene: TRBJ2-3; CDR3 protein: ASSESRAGSTDTQY
V gene: TRBV28; clone size: .; J gene: TRBJ2-5; CDR3 protein: ANSTPGQGEDETQY